One sample yielded the 15 T cell receptor beta chains listed below, sequenced in a study of blood T cells in healthy people across ages. Alongside a J-beta primer mix, a sample-barcoded 5' primer served in a second PCR lasting about 6 to 12 cycles. Using its own MiXCR run on the 5' RACE reads, TCRdb lists one record per CDR3 protein. Of around 900,000 distinct CDR3 sequences listed, roughly 51% are singletons. Input material: blood. The receptors were sampled from a woman aged 60 to 75 in good health.

Only one count was recorded for this clonotype. V gene TRBV4-2 combines with J gene TRBJ2-2; 11 positions match TRBD2. Germline assignment: CDR1 LGHNA and CDR2 YNFKEQ. This CDR3 has 17 amino acids. With V trimmed by 4 bases and J by 2 bases, 6 bases remained unmatched. The CDR3 DNA sequence: TGTGCCAGCAGCCCCGCGGGACTAGCGGCCAACACCGGGGAGCTGTTTTTT. Amino acid sequence: CASSPAGLAANTGELFF.

This chain uses TRBV7-2 with TRBJ2-1; D is ambiguous. Germline lookup yields CDR1 SGHTA and CDR2 FQGNSA. The CDR3 runs 18 residues. V was clipped by 0 bases and J by 3 bases, with 18 bases between them. The CDR3 region has the DNA TGTGCCAGCAGCTTAGCGTATCCCGCAGTGAACCACTACAATGAGCAGTTCTTC. It is translated as CASSLAYPAVNHYNEQFF.

This clonotype has a handful of counts. The chain employs TRBV9 and TRBJ2-3; D ambiguous. The CDR3 runs to 13 residues. V was trimmed by 0 bases and J by 10 bases, leaving 12 bases between them. Germline V gene lookup returns CDR1 SGDLS and CDR2 YYNGEE. The DNA for the CDR3 is TGTGCCAGCAGCGTAGACCCGCAGTTTTCGCAGTATTTT. Encoded protein: CASSVDPQFSQYF.

The chain joins TRBV5-6 to TRBJ2-7; unclear D gene. The CDR3 sequence is 15 residues long. Germline CDR1 reads SGHDT; CDR2 reads YYEEEE. V was trimmed by 2 bases and J by 0 bases, leaving 12 bases between them. The CDR3 sequence: CASSLSVRSSYEQYF. The CDR3 DNA sequence: TGTGCCAGCAGCTTAAGTGTCAGGAGCTCCTACGAGCAGTACTTC. Looking up the rest from reference TRBV5-6 and TRBJ2-7 gives the full variable domain: DAGVTQSPTHLIKTRGQQVTLRCSPKSGHDTVSWYQQALGQGPQFIFQYYEEEERQRGNFPDRFSGHQFPNYSSELNVNALLLGDSALYLCASSLSVRSSYEQYFGPGTRLTVT.

This clonotype appeared a few times. J is TRBJ2-7 and V is TRBV7-2; D is perhaps TRBD1 or TRBD2 (5 bases each). Germline V gives CDR1 SGHTA, CDR2 FQGNSA. This CDR3 is 14 amino acids long. Trimming pared 4 bases from V and 7 bases from J, leaving 17 bases between. CDR3 bases: TGTGCCAGCAGCTCCGGGACGATGAGGGGTGAGCAGTACTTC. Translated: CASSSGTMRGEQYF.

This clonotype turned up a few times. The genes are TRBV11-1 and TRBJ2-5; TRBD2 matches 10 bases. CDR3 length: 14 amino acids. Germline V gives CDR1 SGHAT, CDR2 FQDESV (reference sequence). With 0 bases clipped from V and 5 bases from J, the junction kept 0 bases outside the gene matches. CDR3 sequence: CASSLASGRETQYF. The CDR3 DNA follows: TGTGCCAGCAGCTTAGCTAGCGGGAGGGAGACCCAGTACTTC. Combining the CDR3 with reference TRBV11-1 and TRBJ2-5 gives the whole variable domain EAEVAQSPRYKITEKSQAVAFWCDPISGHATLYWYRQILGQGPELLVQFQDESVVDDSQLPKDRFSAERLKGVDSTLKIQPAELGDSAMYLCASSLASGRETQYFGPGTRLLVL.

V and J are TRBV5-1 and TRBJ1-2, with 8 bases identical to TRBD1. The CDR3 extends over 14 amino acids. Germline CDR1 SGHRS, CDR2 YFSETQ. The ends lost 5 bases at V and 6 bases at J; junction bases unmatched: 9. The CDR3 sequence is CASRLTGQGDGYTF. Written as DNA, the CDR3 is TGCGCCAGCAGACTCACAGGACAGGGCGATGGCTACACCTTC.

The CDR3 sequence is CASSTGGGRAHNEQFF. CDR3 in DNA: TGTGCCAGCAGTACAGGGGGCGGGAGGGCCCACAATGAGCAGTTCTTC. V usage is TRBV28 and J usage is TRBJ2-1; D is tentatively TRBD1 or TRBD2 (9 bases each). Trimming left V 5 bases short and J 5 bases short, with 19 bases between. The CDR3 covers 16 residues. Germline CDR1 reads MDHEN; CDR2 reads SYDVKM.

There are a few counts of this clonotype. The chain joins TRBV12-3 or TRBV12-4 to TRBJ2-2, with TRBD2 matching 8 bases. V lost 5 bases to trimming and J lost 5 bases; unmatched junction nucleotides: 7. The CDR3 covers 15 residues. CDR3 nucleotides: TGTGCCAGCAGTCCGGGACTAGGGAGTACCGGGGAGCTGTTTTTT. This translates into CASSPGLGSTGELFF.

The chain links TRBV28 to TRBJ2-1, with 7 bases lining up with TRBD2. V lost 7 bases to trimming and J lost 10 bases; unmatched junction nucleotides: 7. Germline CDR1 reads MDHEN; CDR2 reads SYDVKM. The CDR3 spans 12 residues. The CDR3 bases are TGTGCCAGCACCACTAGCGCCTACGAGCAGTTCTTC. It is translated as CASTTSAYEQFF.

This clonotype showed up just a few times. The chain joins TRBV28 to TRBJ2-7; 13 nucleotides line up with TRBD2. V shed 6 bases, J shed 10 bases, and the junction held 9 bases outside the gene matches. The CDR3 totals 14 residues. Germline lookup yields CDR1 MDHEN and CDR2 SYDVKM. The CDR3 sequence: CASSPARTSGSQYF. The CDR3 bases are TGTGCCAGCAGCCCCGCAAGGACTAGCGGGAGTCAGTACTTC.

The chain is built from TRBV27 and TRBJ2-7; D is ambiguous. This CDR3 comprises 11 residues. V lost 8 bases, J lost 6 bases, and 11 bases lay in between. Germline lookup yields CDR1 MNHEY and CDR2 SMNVEV (reference sequence). CDR3 DNA: TGTGCCAGCGGCCCGGTTGGCGAGCAGTACTTC. As protein: CASGPVGEQYF.

This clonotype showed up just a few times. V usage is TRBV7-2 and J usage is TRBJ2-1; 8 nucleotides match TRBD2. The CDR3 contains 15 residues. V trimming: 2 bases; J trimming: 6 bases; junction bases outside the gene matches: 6. The V gene's germline CDR1 is SGHTA and CDR2 FQGNSA. The CDR3 DNA reads TGTGCCAGCAGCTTACGCGGCGGGAGGCCCAATGAGCAGTTCTTC. Protein sequence: CASSLRGGRPNEQFF.

The chain couples TRBV20-1 to TRBJ2-1; 10 positions match TRBD1. Germline loops: CDR1 DFQATT, CDR2 SNEGSKA (reference sequence). Losses at the gene ends were 4 bases for V and 7 bases for J; bases not matched to a gene: 7. The CDR3 consists of 14 residues. CDR3 loop: CSATTGQGPNEQFF. Here the CDR3 DNA reads TGCAGTGCTACAACGGGACAGGGGCCAAATGAGCAGTTCTTC.

This clonotype was detected only a few times. V usage is TRBV4-1 and J usage is TRBJ1-4; 9 bases are a match to TRBD1. Germline CDR1 MGHRA, CDR2 YSYEKL. CDR3 size: 15 residues. The V gene end was trimmed by 5 bases and the J gene end by 7 bases; junction bases not matched to a gene: 8. CDR3 DNA: TGCGCCAGCAGCTCTTATGGACAGGGGTCTGAAAAACTGTTTTTT. Its protein is CASSSYGQGSEKLFF.